This TCR beta chain was found in a study of shared clonotypes between healthy human individuals. About this clone: Its antigen is still unknown.

The germline CDR1 and CDR2 sequences are SGHDT and YYEEEE. V trimming: 4 bases; J trimming: 0 bases; junction bases outside the gene matches: 3. The CDR3 has 16 residues. The donors, healthy adults who were HIV-negative, had experienced no recent acute infections or vaccinations. Clones were read by immunoSEQ multiplex PCR, and TCRdb kept only the in-frame ones, dropping some. The sample includes about 2 million clones, 90% to 95% seen only once; the top ten take 0.13%. General study points: Sampling included only blood; tissue repertoires likely differ. Between several donors, naive CD4 clonotypes were shared at a level of around 4.8%.

V is TRBV5-6 and J is TRBJ2-2, with TRBD2 matching over 10 bases. The specimen sequenced was naive CD4+ T cells sorted from blood. The subset is: CD45RA+ positively selected. This clonotype was obtained from a man aged 18 to 35 in good health. The CDR3: CASSGTSGANTGELFF. CDR3 coding DNA: TGTGCCAGCAGCGGAACTAGCGGGGCGAACACCGGGGAGCTGTTTTTT.